These 10 T cell receptor beta chains were all obtained from the same sample, sequenced in a study of blood T cells in healthy people across ages. A J-beta primer mix and a sample-barcoded 5' primer were used in a second PCR of about 6 to 12 cycles. TCRdb reprocessed the 5' RACE reads with MiXCR, giving one entry per CDR3 protein. The data show 780,000 or so distinct CDR3 sequences, approximately 60% seen once. Input material: blood. The receptor set was obtained from a man aged 40-49 years in good health.

The rearrangement joins TRBV27 to TRBJ2-4; D may be TRBD1 (5 bases). V lost 6 bases, J lost 1 base, and 31 bases lay in between. The germline CDR1 and CDR2 sequences are MNHEY and SMNVEV (reference sequence). The CDR3 is 21 residues long. The CDR3 here is CASRSILGPNRGHRAKNIQYF. For the CDR3, the DNA is TGTGCCAGCAGGTCCATTCTTGGCCCGAATAGGGGTCATAGGGCCAAAAACATTCAGTACTTC.

The rearrangement uses TRBV10-3 and TRBJ2-4; D possibly corresponds to TRBD1 (5 bases). TRBJ2-7 matches the DNA end more closely, so the J call is doubtful. The CDR3 length is 12 residues. CDR1 and CDR2 from the germline V gene are ENHRY and SYGVKD. The CDR3 sequence is CAISDDSYEQYF. Here the CDR3 DNA reads TGTGCCATCAGCGACGACAGCTACGAGCAGTACTTC.

This chain joins TRBV29-1 and TRBJ2-1; the D is unclear. This CDR3 has 14 amino acids. Germline V gives CDR1 SQVTM, CDR2 ANQGSEA. V lost 5 bases to trimming and J lost 0 bases, with 11 bases between them. The DNA of the CDR3 is TGCAGCGTTATCTCTGGATCCTCCTACAATGAGCAGTTCTTC. It is translated as CSVISGSSYNEQFF.

This clonotype was seen more than once but under ten times. The rearrangement joins TRBV7-2 to TRBJ2-7; the match to TRBD2 covers 9 bases. Germline lookup yields CDR1 SGHTA and CDR2 FQGNSA. There are 15 residues in the CDR3. V shed 2 bases and J 7 bases; nucleotides not matched to a gene: 9. The CDR3 loop is CASSLRIAGADEQYF. DNA for the CDR3: TGTGCCAGCAGCTTACGCATAGCGGGAGCGGATGAGCAGTACTTC. Full variable domain (remainder filled in from reference TRBV7-2 and TRBJ2-7): GAGVSQSPSNKVTEKGKDVELRCDPISGHTALYWYRQSLGQGLEFLIYFQGNSAPDKSGLPSDRFSAERTGGSVSTLTIQRTQQEDSAVYLCASSLRIAGADEQYFGPGTRLTVT.

This clonotype has ten or more counts. The chain carries TRBV7-3 and TRBJ2-5, with D perhaps assigned TRBD1 or TRBD2 (5 bases each). Germline CDR1 reads SGHTA; CDR2 reads FQGTGA. Trimming took 5 bases from V and 5 from J, leaving 12 bases between them. CDR3 length equals 13 residues. The CDR3 DNA sequence: TGTGCCAGCAGCCCGGGACCCGGGGAGACCCAGTACTTC. Translation: CASSPGPGETQYF.

This clonotype occurred a few times. The rearrangement links TRBV27 to TRBJ2-3; D unclear. Germline assignment: CDR1 MNHEY and CDR2 SMNVEV (reference sequence). The CDR3 has 15 residues. Trimming removed 3 bases from V and 2 bases from J, with 12 bases in between. The DNA of the CDR3 is TGTGCCAGCAGTTTGGGCGGCCGAAACACAGATACGCAGTATTTT. This encodes CASSLGGRNTDTQYF.

This clonotype was recorded a few times. V gene TRBV20-1 combines with J gene TRBJ2-4; possibly TRBD1 or TRBD2 for D (5 bases each). Trimming removed 6 bases from V and 0 bases from J, with 21 bases in between. Germline-derived CDR1 and CDR2 are DFQATT and SNEGSKA (reference sequence). The CDR3 covers 17 residues. The DNA of the CDR3 is TGCAGTGCCCCAGGGAATTTTGGGAGTAAAGCCAAAAACATTCAGTACTTC. Its protein product is CSAPGNFGSKAKNIQYF.

The chain combines TRBV4-1 with TRBJ1-2, with D perhaps TRBD1 (5 bases). This CDR3 is built from 13 residues. Trimming left V 1 base short and J 13 bases short, with 16 bases between. CDR1 is MGHRA and CDR2 is YSYEKL in the germline V gene. As DNA, the CDR3 is TGCGCCAGCAGCCAAGCTAAAACCAGGGTTTTCACCTTC. Translating it yields CASSQAKTRVFTF.

The CDR3 bases are TGTGCCAGCAGCCGCCAGGAGATGCAGTACTTC. As protein: CASSRQEMQYF. This chain links TRBV7-8 with TRBJ2-7; no clear D. From germline, CDR1 is SGHVS and CDR2 FQNEAQ. V dropped 5 bases and J dropped 9 bases, with 11 bases sitting between them. The CDR3 covers 11 residues.

V is TRBV27 and J is TRBJ2-3; D ambiguous. Germline V gives CDR1 MNHEY, CDR2 SMNVEV (reference sequence). Trimming took off 7 bases at V and 4 bases at J, with 18 bases between the two ends. The CDR3 sequence is 15 residues long. The CDR3 sequence is CASKALGRQPDTQYF. CDR3 DNA sequence: TGTGCCAGCAAGGCCTTGGGTCGGCAACCAGATACGCAGTATTTT.